One and the same sample provided the 31 T cell receptor beta chains below, sequenced in a study of T cells after yellow fever vaccination. TCRdb itself ran the 5' RACE reads through MiXCR, one entry per CDR3 protein. The profile shows approximately 260,000 distinct CDR3 sequences, roughly 5% of them singletons. The sequences come from CD4+ T cells sorted from PBMCs, collected on the day of the yellow fever booster vaccination. These receptors came from a man between 18 and 35 years old who received the YFV17D yellow fever vaccine.

This clonotype has only a few counts. The V and J genes are TRBV7-9 and TRBJ2-4, with a tentative D call TRBD2 (5 bases). The germline V and J ends were trimmed by 5 bases and 0 bases, with 11 bases remaining between them. The germline V gene encodes CDR1 SEHNR and CDR2 FQNEAQ (reference sequence). This CDR3 has 15 residues. The CDR3 spells CASSRSGLAKNIQYF. DNA of the CDR3: TGTGCCAGCAGCCGGAGCGGCCTAGCCAAAAACATTCAGTACTTC.

This clonotype turned up a few times. The chain links TRBV18 to TRBJ1-1, with unresolved D. Germline V gene lookup returns CDR1 KGHSH and CDR2 LQKENI. The ends were cut back, 0 bases at V and 3 bases at J, with 8 bases in the middle. The CDR3 has 14 amino acids. This CDR3 reads CASSPPGRYTEAFF. Written as DNA, the CDR3 is TGTGCCAGCTCACCACCCGGACGATACACTGAAGCTTTCTTT.

This chain uses TRBV5-1 with TRBJ2-5; D might be TRBD2 (6 bases). CDR3 length: 12 residues. Germline lookup yields CDR1 SGHRS and CDR2 YFSETQ. Trimming removed 4 bases at V and 11 bases at J, with 15 bases between. Written as DNA, the CDR3 is TGCGCCAGCAGCCCGCCTCGCGGGGCTCAGTACTTC. It yields the protein CASSPPRGAQYF.

This clonotype has ten or more counts. V is TRBV12-3 or TRBV12-4 and J is TRBJ2-5; possibly TRBD1 for D (5 bases). Trimming removed 6 bases at V and 2 bases at J, with 10 bases between. The CDR3 covers 13 residues. CDR3 in DNA: TGTGCCAGCAGATCACCAGGGCAAGAGACCCAGTACTTC. Translation gives CASRSPGQETQYF.

V and J are TRBV6-1 and TRBJ1-6; possibly TRBD1 for D (6 bases). CDR3 size: 14 residues. Trimming shortened V by 4 bases and J by 7 bases, and 11 bases separated the two germline ends. The germline CDR1 and CDR2 sequences are MNHNS and SASEGT. CDR3 bases: TGTGCCAGCAGTGTGAACAGGGAGAATTCACCCCTCCACTTT. This sequence encodes CASSVNRENSPLHF.

The chain employs TRBV20-1 and TRBJ2-4; D perhaps matches TRBD2 (6 bases). The CDR3 is 14 residues long. CDR1 is DFQATT and CDR2 is SNEGSKA in the germline V gene (reference sequence). Deletions cut 3 bases from V and 6 bases from J, with 15 bases between. CDR3 in amino acids: CSASRGPEGNIQYF. The DNA of the CDR3 is TGCAGTGCTAGTCGGGGCCCGGAGGGAAACATTCAGTACTTC.

The rearrangement uses TRBV6-6 and TRBJ2-3, with 13 bases identical to TRBD2. The CDR3 loop spans 13 amino acids. CDR1 and CDR2 from the germline V gene are MNHNY and SVGAGI (reference sequence). Trimming at V came to 10 bases and at J to 9 bases, leaving 7 bases not matched to a gene. The CDR3: CATLAGGPRTQYF. The CDR3 nucleotides read TGTGCCACACTAGCGGGGGGGCCGAGGACGCAGTATTTT.

The chain is built from TRBV5-5 and TRBJ2-1, with 11 nucleotides matching TRBD2. V shed 2 bases, J shed 0 bases, and the junction held 10 bases outside the gene matches. CDR1 SGHKS and CDR2 YYEKEE come from the germline V gene (reference sequence). CDR3 size: 19 residues. The CDR3 protein is CASSFRLAGLSSSYNEQFF. In nucleotides, the CDR3 is TGTGCCAGCAGCTTCCGACTAGCGGGGCTATCTAGCTCCTACAATGAGCAGTTCTTC.

DNA of the CDR3: TGTGCCAGCAGCAAGAGACAGGGGGACGAGCAGTACTTC. Protein: CASSKRQGDEQYF. V gene TRBV13 combines with J gene TRBJ2-7; TRBD1 matches at 9 bases. Germline V lookup: CDR1 PRHDT, CDR2 FYEKMQ (reference sequence). The trim removed 5 bases at V and 5 bases at J, leaving 4 bases unmatched. The CDR3 spans 13 residues. Full variable domain (missing parts from reference TRBV13 and TRBJ2-7): AAGVIQSPRHLIKEKRETATLKCYPIPRHDTVYWYQQGPGQDPQFLISFYEKMQSDKGSIPDRFSAQQFSDYHSELNMSSLELGDSALYFCASSKRQGDEQYFGPGTRLTVT.

This clonotype was recorded at least ten times. This chain joins TRBV7-9 and TRBJ2-5, with D unclear. The V end was cut by 1 base, the J end by 0 bases, with 9 bases between. Germline V gene lookup returns CDR1 SEHNR and CDR2 FQNEAQ (reference sequence). The CDR3 sequence is 15 residues long. DNA for the CDR3: TGTGCCAGCAGCTTAGTTCTGCGTTACCAAGAGACCCAGTACTTC. Translating gives CASSLVLRYQETQYF.

This clonotype was picked up many times. This chain joins TRBV4-2 and TRBJ1-1, with D possibly being TRBD1 (5 bases). This CDR3 is 13 amino acids long. V lost 2 bases, J lost 8 bases, and 12 bases lay in between. Germline CDR1 LGHNA, CDR2 YNFKEQ. The CDR3, as DNA: TGTGCCAGCAGCCAAACCCTGGGACGGGAAGCTTTCTTT. Translated, it gives CASSQTLGREAFF.

The chain recombines TRBV12-3 or TRBV12-4 with TRBJ2-7, with unresolved D. This CDR3 comprises 13 residues. V gave up 3 bases and J gave up 4 bases, with 10 bases separating them. CDR3 amino acids: CASSFVVGYEQYF. The CDR3 DNA is TGTGCCAGCAGTTTCGTTGTCGGGTACGAGCAGTACTTC.

The rearrangement joins TRBV3-1 to TRBJ1-1; unclear D gene. The CDR3 spans 12 residues. Trimming cost V 3 bases and J 5 bases, with 7 bases left between them. Per germline, CDR1 LGHDT and CDR2 YNNKEL (reference sequence). The CDR3 sequence is CASSQPRTEAFF. In DNA form, the CDR3 reads TGTGCCAGCAGCCAGCCAAGGACTGAAGCTTTCTTT.

This sequence joins TRBV27 and TRBJ2-6, with TRBD1 identical over 8 bases. Trimming cost V 6 bases and J 1 base; bases outside gene matches: 8. The length of the CDR3 is 17 residues. Germline CDR1 reads MNHEY; CDR2 reads SMNVEV (reference sequence). In DNA, the CDR3 is TGTGCCAGCAGCCGGGACAGGACCCCTTCTGGGGCCAACGTCCTGACTTTC. Protein sequence: CASSRDRTPSGANVLTF.

This clonotype has just a few counts. The chain combines TRBV9 with TRBJ2-5; D gene ambiguous. Germline V gives CDR1 SGDLS, CDR2 YYNGEE. The V and J ends lost 2 bases and 5 bases respectively, with 16 bases between them. This CDR3 is built from 15 residues. The CDR3 coding sequence is TGTGCCAGCAGCGTCAACCCAATGAGAAAGGAGACCCAGTACTTC. Translation gives CASSVNPMRKETQYF.

This sequence joins TRBV20-1 and TRBJ1-1; unclear D gene. With 7 bases removed from V and 1 base from J, the gap between germline ends came to 10 bases. Germline V gene sequence: CDR1 DFQATT, CDR2 SNEGSKA (reference sequence). This CDR3 has 12 residues. DNA for the CDR3: TGCAGTGTATTTAGGCGGAACACTGAAGCTTTCTTT. It encodes CSVFRRNTEAFF.

DNA for the CDR3: TGTGCCACGGGGCGGGGAGGAAGCAATGAGCAGTTCTTC. It is translated as CATGRGGSNEQFF. This chain joins TRBV24-1 and TRBJ2-1, with D perhaps matching TRBD2 (6 bases). This CDR3 has 13 residues. V was cut by 10 bases and J by 6 bases, with 15 bases left in between. Looked up from germline, CDR1 is KGHDR and CDR2 is SFDVKD.

J is TRBJ1-2 and V is TRBV20-1, with D uncertain. The CDR3 spans 14 residues. V lost 2 bases and J lost 7, with 17 bases in between. CDR1 DFQATT and CDR2 SNEGSKA come from the germline V gene (reference sequence). CDR3 sequence: CSARLVQQYVGYTF. The CDR3 DNA follows: TGCAGTGCTAGACTTGTACAGCAATATGTTGGCTACACCTTC.

This clonotype was observed at least ten times. The chain combines TRBV4-1 with TRBJ2-1; tentative D call: TRBD1 (6 bases). The CDR3 is made up of 17 amino acids. Germline V gene sequence: CDR1 MGHRA, CDR2 YSYEKL. The V end was cut by 1 base, the J end by 4 bases, with 17 bases between. CDR3 coding DNA: TGCGCCAGCAGCCAAGGACCCCGGGACACCATATACAATGAGCAGTTCTTC. It yields the protein CASSQGPRDTIYNEQFF.

The chain joins TRBV20-1 to TRBJ2-5, with TRBD2 as a possible D gene (6 bases). V shed 1 base and J shed 1 base, with 13 bases lying between them. The CDR3 is 15 amino acids. Germline assignment: CDR1 DFQATT and CDR2 SNEGSKA (reference sequence). CDR3 nucleotide sequence: TGCAGTGCTAGAGTCTCGGGTAGCGGCCAAGAGACCCAGTACTTC. Translated: CSARVSGSGQETQYF.

The V call is TRBV7-2, the J call TRBJ1-2; no firm D call. Germline CDR1 and CDR2: SGHTA and FQGNSA. Trimming cost V 1 base and J 0 bases, with 12 bases left between them. CDR3 length: 16 amino acids. CDR3 DNA: TGTGCCAGCAGCTTAGTGGTTGCAGGATCTAACTATGGCTACACCTTC. Encoded protein: CASSLVVAGSNYGYTF. Full variable domain (outside the CDR3, taken from reference TRBV7-2 and TRBJ1-2): GAGVSQSPSNKVTEKGKDVELRCDPISGHTALYWYRQSLGQGLEFLIYFQGNSAPDKSGLPSDRFSAERTGGSVSTLTIQRTQQEDSAVYLCASSLVVAGSNYGYTFGSGTRLTVV.

This clonotype was observed a few times. This rearrangement joins TRBV11-2 to TRBJ2-3; no clear D. The CDR3 totals 13 residues. Germline V gene data show CDR1 as SGHAT and CDR2 as FQNNGV. V shed 8 bases and J shed 3 bases, with 12 bases lying between them. The CDR3, as DNA: TGTGCCAGCCGGTCGGCTTGGACAGATACGCAGTATTTT. It is translated as CASRSAWTDTQYF.

This clonotype has only a few counts. The chain carries TRBV12-3 or TRBV12-4 and TRBJ2-5; D ambiguous. This CDR3 has 15 residues. V was shortened by 5 bases and J by 7 bases, with 20 bases between the two germline ends. In DNA, the CDR3 is TGTGCCAGCAGTCTGGACCCCGAACCTCTGCGGACCCAGTACTTC. Translation: CASSLDPEPLRTQYF.

This clonotype was seen more than once but under ten times. The chain joins TRBV5-1 to TRBJ2-7; D is perhaps TRBD1 or TRBD2 (5 bases each). Looked up from germline, CDR1 is SGHRS and CDR2 is YFSETQ. This CDR3 spans 14 amino acids. Trimming pared 1 base from V and 5 bases from J, leaving 13 bases between. The chain's CDR3 is CASSLSSWGNEQYF. Here the CDR3 DNA reads TGCGCCAGCAGCTTGTCCTCTTGGGGGAACGAGCAGTACTTC.

This clonotype has a handful of counts. V usage is TRBV9 and J usage is TRBJ2-1; 7 positions agree with TRBD2. The V gene's germline CDR1 is SGDLS and CDR2 YYNGEE. This CDR3 spans 16 amino acids. J gave up 4 bases and V 1 base, and 8 bases lay outside the gene matches. The CDR3 DNA is TGTGCCAGCAGCGTATCTCCATGGGGGGGGTACAATGAGCAGTTCTTC. Its protein product is CASSVSPWGGYNEQFF.

This clonotype was observed many times. The J gene is TRBJ2-3, the V gene TRBV7-3; no firm D call. V shed 0 bases and J shed 2 bases, with 6 bases lying between them. Germline V CDR1 and CDR2: SGHTA, FQGTGA. This CDR3 spans 14 amino acids. The CDR3 DNA follows: TGTGCCAGCAGCTTAACACCGAACACAGATACGCAGTATTTT. Protein product: CASSLTPNTDTQYF. Full variable domain (outside the CDR3, taken from reference TRBV7-3 and TRBJ2-3): GAGVSQTPSNKVTEKGKYVELRCDPISGHTALYWYRQSLGQGPEFLIYFQGTGAADDSGLPNDRFFAVRPEGSVSTLKIQRTERGDSAVYLCASSLTPNTDTQYFGPGTRLTVL.

This clonotype was counted at least ten times. The rearrangement uses TRBV9 and TRBJ2-7, with 8 positions matching TRBD2. CDR1 and CDR2 (germline): SGDLS, YYNGEE. V was pared by 0 bases and J by 3 bases, with 2 bases of the junction left unmatched. The CDR3 has 14 amino acids. CDR3 sequence: CASSVGGGNYEQYF. The CDR3, as DNA: TGTGCCAGCAGCGTAGGCGGGGGGAACTACGAGCAGTACTTC.

This clonotype has only a few counts. This chain links TRBV2 with TRBJ1-6; 9 bases fit TRBD1. Germline trimming cut 11 bases from V and 10 bases from J; bases unmatched to any gene: 15. The CDR3 is 15 residues long. Looked up from germline, CDR1 is SNHLY and CDR2 is FYNNEI. The CDR3 region has the DNA TGTGCCTGCACTGGACCAGGACAGGGGAAATCACCCCTCCACTTT. Encoded protein: CACTGPGQGKSPLHF.

This clonotype was recorded at least ten times. The chain recombines TRBV12-3 or TRBV12-4 with TRBJ1-1; 10 bases line up with TRBD1. CDR3 length: 20 amino acids. Trimming cost V 4 bases and J 2 bases; bases outside gene matches: 19. The CDR3 region is CASSSSDRGIMFGPNTEAFF. The CDR3 coding sequence is TGTGCCAGCAGTTCCTCGGACAGGGGGATAATGTTCGGACCAAACACTGAAGCTTTCTTT.

The chain recombines TRBV19 with TRBJ2-3; D gene uncertain. Trimming stripped 3 bases from V and 1 base from J, with 11 bases between. The CDR3 runs 15 residues. The germline gives CDR1 LNHDA, CDR2 SQIVND (reference sequence). The CDR3 nucleotides read TGTGCCAGTAGTATCTTCGGGTTCGGCACAGATACGCAGTATTTT. Encoded protein: CASSIFGFGTDTQYF.

This clonotype appeared many times. The chain combines TRBV20-1 with TRBJ2-7, with a possible D match to TRBD2 (6 bases). Trimming took off 6 bases at V and 1 base at J, with 25 bases between the two ends. This CDR3 contains 17 residues. In germline, CDR1 is DFQATT, CDR2 SNEGSKA (reference sequence). CDR3 DNA: TGCAGTGCCCACGGCGTTTCCCGGGACTTACAGTCCTACGAGCAGTACGTC. This gives the protein CSAHGVSRDLQSYEQYV.